The 24 T cell receptor beta chains below were found in one sample sequenced in a study of blood T cells in healthy people across ages (dated by TCRdb to between 2014 and 2017). Library preparation used 5' RACE. Sequencing relied on an Illumina HiSeq 2500. The second PCR ran for roughly 7 to 11 cycles and used a J-beta primer mix along with a sample-barcoded 5' primer. In-frame beta chains were kept once TCRdb had trimmed the public reads at Q25 with fastp and called clones with MiXCR. CDR3 protein sequences are deduplicated, and each keeps its most common genes and DNA. Recorded for this sample are roughly 1,300,000 distinct CDR3 sequences; approximately 59% of them occurred a single time. The ten largest clones add up to under 8.5% of the sample. Sequencing was performed on blood. The receptor set was obtained from a man aged 18-30 years in good health.

The V gene is TRBV28, the J gene TRBJ2-2; 8 bases agree with TRBD1. CDR3 size: 15 residues. Germline-derived CDR1 and CDR2 are MDHEN and SYDVKM. V trimming: 5 bases; J trimming: 1 base; junction bases outside the gene matches: 3. The CDR3 sequence: CASSLDRGNTGELFF. For the CDR3, the DNA is TGTGCCAGCAGTCTCGACAGGGGGAACACCGGGGAGCTGTTTTTT.

This chain connects TRBV12-3 or TRBV12-4 to TRBJ2-4; no reliable D call. The J call may be wrong; the DNA end is better matched by TRBJ2-7. This CDR3 comprises 12 residues. The CDR3 is CASSFLGLEQYF. In DNA form, the CDR3 reads TGTGCCAGCAGTTTCTTGGGCCTCGAGCAGTACTTC.

The chain couples TRBV20-1 to TRBJ2-5; D not certain. Germline V lookup: CDR1 DFQATT, CDR2 SNEGSKA (reference sequence). The CDR3 length is 15 residues. V was pared by 2 bases and J by 5 bases, with 18 bases between. As DNA, the CDR3 is TGCAGTGCTAGATTGTCCTTACTTGTAGGGGAGACCCAGTACTTC. Its translation: CSARLSLLVGETQYF.

V is TRBV5-1 and J is TRBJ2-2; 7 bases are a match to TRBD2. The trim removed 4 bases at V and 1 base at J, leaving 19 bases unmatched. In germline, CDR1 is SGHRS, CDR2 YFSETQ. The CDR3 is 20 residues long. The chain's CDR3 is CASSQTSAASGEQNTGELFF. CDR3 DNA: TGCGCCAGCAGCCAAACTAGCGCAGCGAGCGGAGAACAGAACACCGGGGAGCTGTTTTTT.

The J gene is TRBJ1-1, the V gene TRBV29-1; 8 bases agree with TRBD1. J lost 1 base, V lost 3 bases, and 4 bases had no gene match. The CDR3 spans 14 residues. Germline V lookup: CDR1 SQVTM, CDR2 ANQGSEA. The CDR3 sequence: CSVDTTGGNTEAFF. CDR3 bases: TGCAGCGTTGATACAACAGGGGGGAACACTGAAGCTTTCTTT.

In DNA form, the CDR3 reads TGCAGCGTCAGGGTTCGTCTCACAGATACGCAGTATTTT. The encoded protein is CSVRVRLTDTQYF. The chain joins TRBV29-1 to TRBJ2-3, with D possibly TRBD1 on 5 matching bases. The CDR3 extends over 13 amino acids. CDR1 and CDR2 from the germline V gene are SQVTM and ANQGSEA. Trimming took 6 bases from V and 2 from J, leaving 12 bases between them.

The rearrangement links TRBV5-1 to TRBJ2-5; 7 nucleotides line up with TRBD1. The germline gives CDR1 SGHRS, CDR2 YFSETQ. Germline trimming cut 0 bases from V and 11 bases from J; bases unmatched to any gene: 16. The CDR3 extends over 16 amino acids. The CDR3 region is CASSLGPGQWNNEQYF. DNA for the CDR3: TGCGCCAGCAGCTTGGGACCGGGACAGTGGAACAATGAGCAGTACTTC.

The V gene is TRBV10-1, the J gene TRBJ1-2; D is unclear. V was pared by 3 bases and J by 8 bases, with 13 bases between. This CDR3 region has 13 residues. Looked up from germline, CDR1 is WNHNN and CDR2 is SYGVQD (reference sequence). The CDR3 DNA is TGCGCCAGCAGTGATCGTTCCCTGGGAGGCTACACCTTC. Encoded protein: CASSDRSLGGYTF.

CDR3 loop: CASSQEQPNGYTF. For the CDR3, the DNA is TGTGCCAGCAGCCAAGAACAGCCAAATGGCTACACCTTC. This chain joins TRBV3-1 and TRBJ1-2; D is uncertain. The germline gives CDR1 LGHDT, CDR2 YNNKEL (reference sequence). V lost 0 bases, J lost 6 bases, and 8 bases lay in between. This CDR3 has 13 amino acids.

The CDR3 nucleotides read TGTGCCATCAGTTACAGGGGCGGAGAGACCCAGTACTTC. Its translation: CAISYRGGETQYF. The gene calls are TRBV10-3 and TRBJ2-5; 7 bases are shared with TRBD1. The germline CDR1 and CDR2 sequences are ENHRY and SYGVKD. V shed 5 bases and J 4 bases; nucleotides not matched to a gene: 4. The CDR3 length is 13 residues.

The chain joins TRBV14 to TRBJ2-7; D may be TRBD1 (7 bases). Germline V gene lookup returns CDR1 SGHDN and CDR2 FVKESK. CDR3 length: 17 amino acids. The V gene lost 0 bases and the J gene lost 1 base, with 16 bases spanning the gap. The CDR3 DNA is TGTGCCAGCAGCCAAGATTTGTGGCAGGGGGGATCCTACGAGCAGTACTTC. The encoded protein is CASSQDLWQGGSYEQYF.

This sequence joins TRBV5-5 and TRBJ1-2, with D possibly matching TRBD1 (5 bases). The CDR3 extends over 15 amino acids. Germline loops: CDR1 SGHKS, CDR2 YYEKEE (reference sequence). Trimming cost V 4 bases and J 3 bases, with 16 bases left between them. The CDR3 is CASSPAVRADYGYTF. The CDR3 nucleotides are TGTGCCAGCAGCCCCGCGGTCAGGGCCGACTATGGCTACACCTTC.

V is TRBV12-5 and J is TRBJ2-2; 11 bases are a match to TRBD1. The trim removed 3 bases at V and 6 bases at J, leaving 12 bases unmatched. CDR1 LGHNT and CDR2 FRNRAP come from the germline V gene. This CDR3 region has 18 residues. The chain's CDR3 is CASGFRTGGVNDPGELFF. The DNA of the CDR3 is TGTGCTAGTGGTTTCCGGACAGGGGGCGTTAATGACCCCGGGGAGCTGTTTTTT.

This chain connects TRBV20-1 to TRBJ1-2, with TRBD1 matching over 8 bases. From germline, CDR1 is DFQATT and CDR2 SNEGSKA (reference sequence). V shed 7 bases, J shed 1 base, and the junction held 2 bases outside the gene matches. The length of the CDR3 is 12 residues. CDR3 sequence reads: CSGTGNNYGYTF. The CDR3 nucleotides read TGCAGTGGGACAGGGAATAACTATGGCTACACCTTC.

This clonotype was counted between two and nine times. The chain is built from TRBV4-1 and TRBJ2-7, with D perhaps matching TRBD1 (8 bases). Trimming removed 0 bases from V and 2 bases from J, with 17 bases in between. Germline loops: CDR1 MGHRA, CDR2 YSYEKL. This CDR3 has 17 residues. CDR3 bases: TGCGCCAGCAGCCAAGATTTCAGGACAGGGAGGGCCTACGAGCAGTACTTC. The encoded protein is CASSQDFRTGRAYEQYF.

The chain links TRBV29-1 to TRBJ1-2; D is undetermined. This CDR3 contains 14 residues. Germline V gene lookup returns CDR1 SQVTM and CDR2 ANQGSEA. V dropped 1 base and J dropped 4 bases, with 13 bases sitting between them. The DNA for the CDR3 is TGCAGCGTTGAAGGGGGAGGCACCTCCTATGGCTACACCTTC. Protein sequence: CSVEGGGTSYGYTF.

This clonotype appeared a few times. This chain links TRBV20-1 with TRBJ2-5, with 10 nucleotides matching TRBD1. CDR3 length: 13 amino acids. Germline assignment: CDR1 DFQATT and CDR2 SNEGSKA (reference sequence). The ends lost 3 bases at V and 5 bases at J; junction bases unmatched: 3. The CDR3 coding sequence is TGCAGTGCTAGGACAGGGGGCACGGAGACCCAGTACTTC. This codes for CSARTGGTETQYF.

The rearrangement links TRBV4-1 to TRBJ2-2; 10 bases fit TRBD1. Germline CDR1 MGHRA, CDR2 YSYEKL. The CDR3 is 16 amino acids. The V and J ends lost 6 bases and 2 bases, in that order; junction bases with no gene match: 6. The chain's CDR3 is CASSFWDRGNTGELFF. The CDR3 DNA reads TGCGCCAGCAGTTTCTGGGACAGGGGAAACACCGGGGAGCTGTTTTTT.

This clonotype was detected only once. The rearrangement uses TRBV27 and TRBJ2-1; TRBD2 aligns across 9 bases. CDR1 MNHEY and CDR2 SMNVEV come from the germline V gene (reference sequence). CDR3 length: 15 amino acids. With 1 base clipped from V and 14 bases from J, the junction kept 12 bases outside the gene matches. The CDR3 bases are TGTGCCAGCAGTTTATTATCTGTCCCGGCGGGGGGGGAGTTCTTC. This sequence encodes CASSLLSVPAGGEFF.

The rearrangement links TRBV7-9 to TRBJ2-1; 8 positions agree with TRBD2. This CDR3 comprises 16 residues. Trimming cost V 6 bases and J 5 bases; bases outside gene matches: 12. Per germline, CDR1 SEHNR and CDR2 FQNEAQ (reference sequence). CDR3 loop: CASRLVLAVSHNEQFF. CDR3 nucleotide sequence: TGTGCCAGCAGGCTCGTACTAGCGGTTTCCCACAATGAGCAGTTCTTC.

The chain is built from TRBV3-1 and TRBJ2-3, with 14 nucleotides matching TRBD2. Germline-derived CDR1 and CDR2 are LGHDT and YNNKEL (reference sequence). The CDR3 loop spans 16 amino acids. V was clipped by 3 bases and J by 4 bases; unmatched bases: 3. CDR3 protein: CASSQTSGGGADTQYF. For the CDR3, the DNA is TGTGCCAGCAGCCAGACTAGCGGGGGGGGAGCAGATACGCAGTATTTT.

The rearrangement links TRBV20-1 to TRBJ2-7; TRBD2 agrees at 9 bases. The J segment lost 2 bases and the V segment lost 6 bases, leaving 8 bases of the junction unmatched. This CDR3 is built from 14 residues. CDR1 DFQATT and CDR2 SNEGSKA come from the germline V gene (reference sequence). The CDR3 is CSASTGLATYEQYF. The CDR3 coding sequence is TGCAGTGCAAGTACAGGACTAGCGACCTACGAGCAGTACTTC.

This sequence joins TRBV4-3 and TRBJ2-5; D is tentatively TRBD1 or TRBD2 (5 bases each). The CDR3 is made up of 15 amino acids. Trimming stripped 3 bases from V and 2 bases from J, with 13 bases between. CDR1 and CDR2 from the germline V gene are LGHNA and YSLEER. DNA of the CDR3: TGCGCCAGCAGCCAGAGGACCTGGGGGCAAGAGACCCAGTACTTC. Translated: CASSQRTWGQETQYF.

This chain joins TRBV20-1 and TRBJ2-5; D is possibly TRBD1 (6 bases). The CDR3 totals 14 residues. Trimming left V 1 base short and J 2 bases short, with 11 bases between. Germline lookup yields CDR1 DFQATT and CDR2 SNEGSKA (reference sequence). In DNA, the CDR3 is TGCAGTGCTAGAGGACAGGACAATCAAGAGACCCAGTACTTC. Protein: CSARGQDNQETQYF.